The 24 T cell receptor beta chains below all came from one sample that was sequenced in a study of blood T cell repertoires in COVID-19. TCRdb's copy holds only in-frame clones and misses some; the assay was immunoSEQ multiplex PCR. The data hold some 250,000 clones, with roughly 87% observed a single time. Sequenced material: peripheral blood. The receptors stem from a man aged 55-75 years who had recovered from COVID-19.

The chain couples TRBV6-4 to TRBJ1-6; no firm D call. The CDR3 consists of 15 residues. Germline V CDR1 and CDR2: MRHNA, SNTAGT. V lost 0 bases and J 2 bases, leaving 5 bases between the germline ends. This CDR3 reads CASSDSAAYNSPLHF. The DNA for the CDR3 is TGTGCCAGCAGTGACTCGGCAGCCTATAATTCACCCCTCCACTTT.

The rearrangement uses TRBV2 and TRBJ1-1; the D gene is possibly TRBD1 (5 bases). Germline CDR1 and CDR2: SNHLY and FYNNEI. CDR3 length equals 12 residues. Trimming took off 8 bases at V and 8 bases at J, with 15 bases between the two ends. The CDR3 coding sequence is TGTGCCAGCGCGGGGGACGGCAGGGAAGCTTTCTTT. It yields the protein CASAGDGREAFF.

This chain uses TRBV28 with TRBJ2-2, with a possible D match to TRBD2 (5 bases). V shed 8 bases and J shed 3 bases, with 19 bases lying between them. CDR3 length: 16 residues. Per the germline V gene, CDR1 is MDHEN and CDR2 is SYDVKM. As DNA, the CDR3 is TGTGCCAGCGGCGTTGGGTCACGGACTTACACCGGGGAGCTGTTTTTT. Residues: CASGVGSRTYTGELFF.

In DNA, the CDR3 is TGTGCCAGCAGTCAGATTCGGACAGGGGGCCTTGGCACTGAAGCTTTCTTT. It encodes CASSQIRTGGLGTEAFF. The V call is TRBV6-6, the J call TRBJ1-1; TRBD1 agrees at 11 bases. The CDR3 contains 17 residues. The junction had 12 bases not matched to a gene; V was cut back by 5 bases and J by 4 bases. The germline V gene has CDR1 MNHNY and CDR2 SVGAGI (reference sequence).

V is TRBV2 and J is TRBJ1-1; D unresolved. Germline V gene sequence: CDR1 SNHLY, CDR2 FYNNEI. V lost 7 bases and J 1 base, leaving 4 bases between the germline ends. The CDR3 contains 11 residues. CDR3 protein: CASMRNTEAFF. CDR3 sequence (DNA): TGTGCCAGCATGAGGAACACTGAAGCTTTCTTT. Full variable domain (outside the CDR3, taken from reference TRBV2 and TRBJ1-1): EPEVTQTPSHQVTQMGQEVILRCVPISNHLYFYWYRQILGQKVEFLVSFYNNEISEKSEIFDDQFSVERPDGSNFTLKIRSTKLEDSAMYFCASMRNTEAFFGQGTRLTVV.

V is TRBV5-1 and J is TRBJ2-3; possibly TRBD2 for D (6 bases). Looked up from germline, CDR1 is SGHRS and CDR2 is YFSETQ. Trimming left V 5 bases short and J 1 base short, with 11 bases between. The CDR3 spans 14 residues. CDR3 nucleotide sequence: TGCGCCAGCAGGAACCCGGGGGGCACAGATACGCAGTATTTT. Translating gives CASRNPGGTDTQYF.

As concerns this clone: The same CDR3 also results from other DNA sequences found in this sample. The chain combines TRBV20-1 with TRBJ2-2, with no clear D. The CDR3 has 11 amino acids. Germline V CDR1 and CDR2: DFQATT, SNEGSKA (reference sequence). V dropped 6 bases and J dropped 2 bases, with 4 bases sitting between them. DNA of the CDR3: TGCAGTGCCCTTAACACCGGGGAGCTGTTTTTT. Residues: CSALNTGELFF.

This chain links TRBV18 with TRBJ1-1; 8 nucleotides match TRBD1. The CDR3 has 15 residues. Losses at the gene ends were 4 bases for V and 5 bases for J; bases not matched to a gene: 9. The germline gives CDR1 KGHSH, CDR2 LQKENI. CDR3 loop: CASSQTGGLSTEAFF. For the CDR3, the DNA is TGTGCCAGCTCACAAACAGGGGGATTGAGTACTGAAGCTTTCTTT.

The V and J genes are TRBV6-6 and TRBJ1-4, with TRBD1 matching 8 bases. V was pared by 0 bases and J by 13 bases, with 4 bases of the junction left unmatched. The CDR3 is made up of 13 amino acids. Germline lookup yields CDR1 MNHNY and CDR2 SVGAGI (reference sequence). The CDR3 coding sequence is TGTGCCAGCAGTTACTCCCGACAGGGGATACTGTTTTTT. It translates to CASSYSRQGILFF.

This sequence joins TRBV6-1 and TRBJ1-4; 9 bases are a match to TRBD1. V shed 2 bases and J 8 bases; nucleotides not matched to a gene: 3. In germline, CDR1 is MNHNS, CDR2 SASEGT. This CDR3 is built from 14 residues. Here the CDR3 reads CASSERTGEEKLFF. CDR3 in DNA: TGTGCCAGCAGTGAACGGACAGGGGAAGAAAAACTGTTTTTT.

The rearrangement links TRBV4-1 to TRBJ1-5; D is undetermined. The V and J ends lost 1 base and 5 bases respectively, with 6 bases between them. The CDR3 contains 13 residues. The V gene's germline CDR1 is MGHRA and CDR2 YSYEKL. The DNA for the CDR3 is TGCGCCAGCAGCCAAGGCGGTGATCAGCCCCAGCATTTT. Translation: CASSQGGDQPQHF.

The chain uses TRBV3-1 (or the pseudogene TRBV3-2) and TRBJ2-7, with TRBD1 as a possible D gene (5 bases). CDR3 length: 14 residues. Germline CDR1 and CDR2: LGHDT and YNNKEL (reference sequence). Trimming removed 1 base from V and 1 base from J, with 8 bases in between. Here the CDR3 reads CASSQGTNSYEQYV. The DNA of the CDR3 is TGTGCCAGCAGCCAAGGGACAAATTCCTACGAGCAGTACGTC.

The rearrangement links TRBV7-2 to TRBJ1-4; 10 nucleotides match TRBD1. This CDR3 comprises 15 residues. Losses at the gene ends were 5 bases for V and 8 bases for J; bases not matched to a gene: 8. The germline CDR1 and CDR2 sequences are SGHTA and FQGNSA. CDR3 DNA: TGTGCCAGCAGCAGGCGACAGGGGGCGTGGGAAAAACTGTTTTTT. Amino acid sequence: CASSRRQGAWEKLFF.

This clone was counted once. The V and J genes are TRBV19 and TRBJ1-6; 8 bases fit TRBD1. V lost 4 bases and J lost 3; bases outside the gene matches: 5. The CDR3 spans 16 residues. Per the germline V gene, CDR1 is LNHDA and CDR2 is SQIVND (reference sequence). CDR3 region: CASSRFDRGYNSPLHF. DNA of the CDR3: TGTGCCAGTAGTAGATTCGACAGGGGCTATAATTCACCCCTCCACTTT.

This clone was counted between two and nine times. The chain recombines TRBV24-1 with TRBJ2-7, with 10 bases identical to TRBD1. The germline V gene encodes CDR1 KGHDR and CDR2 SFDVKD. The CDR3 runs 16 residues. With 0 bases clipped from V and 1 base from J, the junction kept 2 bases outside the gene matches. For the CDR3, the DNA is TGTGCCACCAGTGATTTGGGGACAGGGGTTTCCTACGAGCAGTACGTC. Amino acids: CATSDLGTGVSYEQYV.

The chain couples TRBV19 to TRBJ2-1; 10 bases agree with TRBD2. This CDR3 is 19 amino acids long. V trimming: 6 bases; J trimming: 4 bases; junction bases outside the gene matches: 18. CDR1 LNHDA and CDR2 SQIVND come from the germline V gene (reference sequence). CDR3 residues: CASRGPSITGLALYNEQFF. The CDR3 nucleotides are TGTGCCAGTAGAGGTCCGAGTATCACGGGACTAGCGCTATACAATGAGCAGTTCTTC.

The chain employs TRBV19 and TRBJ2-1; D gene uncertain. Germline V gene sequence: CDR1 LNHDA, CDR2 SQIVND (reference sequence). This CDR3 contains 13 residues. Trimming stripped 1 base from V and 6 bases from J, with 7 bases between. The CDR3 here is CASSIGSLNEQFF. The CDR3 region has the DNA TGTGCCAGTAGTATAGGGTCACTCAATGAGCAGTTCTTC. Full variable domain (outside the CDR3, taken from reference TRBV19 and TRBJ2-1): DGGITQSPKYLFRKEGQNVTLSCEQNLNHDAMYWYRQDPGQGLRLIYYSQIVNDFQKGDIAEGYSVSREKKESFPLTVTSAQKNPTAFYLCASSIGSLNEQFFGPGTRLTVL.

This rearrangement joins TRBV24-1 to TRBJ1-1; weak D call: TRBD1 (5 bases). Germline V lookup: CDR1 KGHDR, CDR2 SFDVKD. V lost 5 bases, J lost 13 bases, and 25 bases lay in between. The CDR3 length is 15 residues. The CDR3 reads CATSARSRGWGGVFF. DNA for the CDR3: TGTGCCACCAGTGCACGCTCCCGGGGATGGGGGGGTGTTTTCTTT.

This clone was seen more than once but under ten times. The V gene is TRBV27, the J gene TRBJ1-2; D not resolved. This CDR3 comprises 13 residues. V lost 0 bases and J 7 bases, leaving 9 bases between the germline ends. CDR1 is MNHEY and CDR2 is SMNVEV in the germline V gene (reference sequence). CDR3 DNA: TGTGCCAGCAGTTTATCAGGGAGCAGTGGCTACACCTTC. Encoded protein: CASSLSGSSGYTF.

The chain joins TRBV24-1 to TRBJ2-1; perhaps TRBD2 as D (5 bases). The CDR3 extends over 13 amino acids. Germline values: CDR1 KGHDR, CDR2 SFDVKD. The ends were cut back, 2 bases at V and 5 bases at J, with 6 bases in the middle. The CDR3 sequence is CATSDYGDNEQFF. The CDR3 DNA is TGTGCCACCAGTGATTACGGGGACAATGAGCAGTTCTTC.

The chain uses TRBV6-1 and TRBJ2-3, with a weak D call TRBD2 (5 bases). The CDR3 has 13 residues. The germline V gene encodes CDR1 MNHNS and CDR2 SASEGT. V lost 3 bases, J lost 11 bases, and 15 bases lay in between. The CDR3 region is CASSDGWFAGQYF. DNA of the CDR3: TGTGCCAGCAGTGATGGTTGGTTCGCGGGGCAGTATTTT.

V gene TRBV3-1 (or the pseudogene TRBV3-2) combines with J gene TRBJ1-1; TRBD1 aligns across 7 bases. V gave up 4 bases and J gave up 8 bases; unmatched junction bases: 4. CDR1 is LGHDT and CDR2 is YNNKEL in the germline V gene (reference sequence). The CDR3 spans 12 residues. The CDR3 DNA reads as TGTGCCAGCAGCCTACGACAGGGAGAAGCTTTCTTT. Amino acid sequence: CASSLRQGEAFF.

The chain joins TRBV19 to TRBJ2-4, with D possibly matching TRBD2 (5 bases). Germline V gene data show CDR1 as LNHDA and CDR2 as SQIVND (reference sequence). Trimming cost V 3 bases and J 6 bases, with 9 bases left between them. CDR3 size: 13 residues. CDR3 DNA sequence: TGTGCCAGTAGTATCAGTGAGGGAAACATTCAGTACTTC. Amino acids: CASSISEGNIQYF. The complete variable domain, with remaining parts taken from reference TRBV19 and TRBJ2-4, reads DGGITQSPKYLFRKEGQNVTLSCEQNLNHDAMYWYRQDPGQGLRLIYYSQIVNDFQKGDIAEGYSVSREKKESFPLTVTSAQKNPTAFYLCASSISEGNIQYFGAGTRLSVL.

This chain joins TRBV7-7 and TRBJ2-2; D may be TRBD2 (6 bases). Germline loops: CDR1 SSHAT, CDR2 FNYEAQ (reference sequence). Trimming took off 5 bases at V and 2 bases at J, with 21 bases between the two ends. This CDR3 is 18 amino acids long. The CDR3 loop is CASSSSQAIADNTGELFF. The CDR3 DNA reads TGTGCCAGCAGCAGCTCCCAGGCCATAGCGGATAACACCGGGGAGCTGTTTTTT.